This T cell receptor (beta chain) was retrieved from a study of T cell therapy after organ transplantation. As for the study in general: Short-term post-therapy blood was drawn 4 to 8 weeks after therapy ended.

The assay was immunoSEQ multiplex PCR, and TCRdb's table has in-frame clones only and misses some. The table shows 2,500 to 4,000 clones, with approximately 81% occurring only once. Time point noted: 4-8 weeks after completion of therapy. About this clone itself: As yet, its antigen is unknown.

General study findings and limits: Pretherapy CD8 clonality inversely correlated with its fold change after therapy.

Trimming cost V 5 bases and J 5 bases, with 13 bases left between them. This CDR3 has 13 residues. From germline, CDR1 is LGHNA and CDR2 YNFKEQ. The chain is built from TRBV4-2 and TRBJ2-7; the D gene could be TRBD1 or TRBD2 (5 bases each). The source is a human patient who had received a solid organ transplant and had CMV disease. Some of the T cells may derive from the graft donor. The sample consisted of CD8+ T cells from blood, taken after autologous CMV-specific T cell therapy. The CDR3, as DNA: TGTGCCAGCAGCACTGGGGGAGTGGACGAGCAGTACTTC. Translation gives CASSTGGVDEQYF.